One and the same sample provided the 2 T cell receptor beta chains below, sequenced in a study of CD8 T cells in ankylosing spondylitis. From the 5' RACE reads, TCRdb called clonotypes with MiXCR, one entry per CDR3 protein. The sample consists of about 250,000 distinct CDR3 sequences, around 32% of them appearing once. The sequenced sample consisted of blood, either unsorted or a sorted T cell fraction (not recorded which). These receptor sequences come from a male donor with ankylosing spondylitis or in good health (not recorded which).

The chain links TRBV30 to TRBJ1-5; a possible D gene is TRBD1 (6 bases). The germline V gene has CDR1 GTSNPN and CDR2 SVGIG (reference sequence). V was cut by 4 bases and J by 7 bases, with 14 bases left in between. The CDR3 is 13 residues long. This CDR3 is CAWTAGDGQPQHF. In DNA, the CDR3 is TGTGCCTGGACCGCAGGGGACGGACAGCCCCAGCATTTT.

This clonotype was seen a few times. V is TRBV10-3 and J is TRBJ2-7, with D unresolved. The germline V and J ends were trimmed by 2 bases and 1 base, with 12 bases remaining between them. This CDR3 region has 15 residues. Germline CDR1 is ENHRY and CDR2 is SYGVKD. This CDR3 reads CAISEGKPGSYEQYF. DNA of the CDR3: TGTGCCATCAGTGAGGGTAAGCCTGGATCCTACGAGCAGTACTTC.